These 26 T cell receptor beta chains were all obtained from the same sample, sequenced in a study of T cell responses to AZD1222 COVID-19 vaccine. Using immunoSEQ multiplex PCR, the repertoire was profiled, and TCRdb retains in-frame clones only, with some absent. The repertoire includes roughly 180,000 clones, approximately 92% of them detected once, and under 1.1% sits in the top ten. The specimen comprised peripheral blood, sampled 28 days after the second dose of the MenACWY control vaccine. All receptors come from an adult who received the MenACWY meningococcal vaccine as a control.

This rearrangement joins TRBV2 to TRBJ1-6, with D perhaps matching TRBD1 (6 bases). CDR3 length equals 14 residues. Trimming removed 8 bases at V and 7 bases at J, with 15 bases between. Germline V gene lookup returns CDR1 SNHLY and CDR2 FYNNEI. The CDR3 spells CASLRGLRNSPLHF. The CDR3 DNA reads TGTGCCAGCTTGCGGGGGCTGAGGAATTCACCCCTCCACTTT.

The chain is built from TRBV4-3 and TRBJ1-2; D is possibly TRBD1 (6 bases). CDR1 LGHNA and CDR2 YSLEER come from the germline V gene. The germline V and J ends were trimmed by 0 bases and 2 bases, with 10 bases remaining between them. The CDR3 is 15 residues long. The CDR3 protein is CASSQDLQGNYGYTF. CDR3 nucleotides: TGCGCCAGCAGCCAAGATCTACAGGGAAACTATGGCTACACCTTC.

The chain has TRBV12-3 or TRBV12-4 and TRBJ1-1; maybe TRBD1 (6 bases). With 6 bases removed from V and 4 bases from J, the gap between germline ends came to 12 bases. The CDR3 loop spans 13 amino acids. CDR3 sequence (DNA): TGTGCCAGCAGATTTCAGGGGACCACTGAAGCTTTCTTT. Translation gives CASRFQGTTEAFF.

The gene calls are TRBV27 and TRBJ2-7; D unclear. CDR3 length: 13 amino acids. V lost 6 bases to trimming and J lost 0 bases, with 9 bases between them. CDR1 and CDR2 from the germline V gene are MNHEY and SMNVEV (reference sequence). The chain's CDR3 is CASREASSYEQYF. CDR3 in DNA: TGTGCCAGCAGGGAAGCAAGCTCCTACGAGCAGTACTTC.

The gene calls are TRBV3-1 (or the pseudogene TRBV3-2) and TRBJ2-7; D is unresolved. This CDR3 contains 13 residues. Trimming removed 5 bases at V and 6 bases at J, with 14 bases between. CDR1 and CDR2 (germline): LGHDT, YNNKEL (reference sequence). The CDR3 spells CASSVTYLSEQYF. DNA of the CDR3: TGTGCCAGCAGCGTGACCTACTTATCCGAGCAGTACTTC.

CDR3 bases: TGTGCCAGAAGCCAGGGACAGGGTAGAAACACCATATATTTT. Its translation: CARSQGQGRNTIYF. This chain joins TRBV5-3 and TRBJ1-3, with 9 bases identical to TRBD1. TRBV5-3 is sorted into the ORF group, with uncertain function. With 4 bases clipped from V and 5 bases from J, the junction kept 4 bases outside the gene matches. The CDR3 extends over 14 amino acids.

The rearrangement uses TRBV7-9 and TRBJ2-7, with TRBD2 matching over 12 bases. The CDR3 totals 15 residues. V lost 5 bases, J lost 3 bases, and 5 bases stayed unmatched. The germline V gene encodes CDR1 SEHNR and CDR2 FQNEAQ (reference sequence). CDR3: CASSTRLAGVYEQYF. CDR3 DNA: TGTGCCAGCAGCACCCGACTAGCGGGGGTCTACGAGCAGTACTTC.

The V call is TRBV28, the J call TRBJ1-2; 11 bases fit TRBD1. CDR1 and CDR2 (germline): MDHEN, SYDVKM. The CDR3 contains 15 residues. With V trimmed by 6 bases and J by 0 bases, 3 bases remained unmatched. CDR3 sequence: CASSPGQGANYGYTF. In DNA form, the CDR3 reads TGTGCCAGCAGCCCGGGACAGGGGGCTAACTATGGCTACACCTTC.

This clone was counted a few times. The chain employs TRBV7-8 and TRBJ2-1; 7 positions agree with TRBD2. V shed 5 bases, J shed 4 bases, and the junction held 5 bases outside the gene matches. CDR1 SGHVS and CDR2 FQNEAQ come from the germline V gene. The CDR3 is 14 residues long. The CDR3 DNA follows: TGTGCCAGCAGCGCCGGGGGGATGTACAATGAGCAGTTCTTC. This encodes CASSAGGMYNEQFF.

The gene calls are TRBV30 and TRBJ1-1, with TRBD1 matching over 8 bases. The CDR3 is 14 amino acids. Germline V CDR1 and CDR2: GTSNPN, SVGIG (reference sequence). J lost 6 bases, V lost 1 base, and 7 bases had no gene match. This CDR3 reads CAWSGGQVGPEAFF. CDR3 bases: TGTGCCTGGAGTGGGGGACAGGTCGGACCTGAAGCTTTCTTT.

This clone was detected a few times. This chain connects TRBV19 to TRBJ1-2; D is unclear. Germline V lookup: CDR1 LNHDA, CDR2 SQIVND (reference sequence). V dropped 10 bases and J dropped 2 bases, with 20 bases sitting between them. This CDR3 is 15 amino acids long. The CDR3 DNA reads TGTGCCACTCGAGGAGAGTGGCCGCTGAACTATGGCTACACCTTC. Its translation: CATRGEWPLNYGYTF.

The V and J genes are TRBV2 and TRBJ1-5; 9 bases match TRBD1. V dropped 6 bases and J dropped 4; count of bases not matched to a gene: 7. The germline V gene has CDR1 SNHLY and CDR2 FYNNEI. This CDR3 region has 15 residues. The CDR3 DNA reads TGTGCCAGCAGGGACGGGACAGGGAGGAATCAGCCCCAGCATTTT. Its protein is CASRDGTGRNQPQHF.

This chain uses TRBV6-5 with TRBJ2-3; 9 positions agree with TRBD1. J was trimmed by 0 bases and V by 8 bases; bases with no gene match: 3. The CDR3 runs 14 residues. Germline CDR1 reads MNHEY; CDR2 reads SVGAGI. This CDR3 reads CASRDRASTDTQYF. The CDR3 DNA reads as TGTGCCAGCCGGGACAGGGCTAGCACAGATACGCAGTATTTT.

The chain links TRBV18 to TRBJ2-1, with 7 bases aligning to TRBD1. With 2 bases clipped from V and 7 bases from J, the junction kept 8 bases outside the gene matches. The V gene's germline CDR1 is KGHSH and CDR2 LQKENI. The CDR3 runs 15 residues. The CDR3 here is CASSPKGARGNEQFF. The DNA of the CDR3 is TGTGCCAGCTCACCAAAGGGGGCGAGGGGTAATGAGCAGTTCTTC. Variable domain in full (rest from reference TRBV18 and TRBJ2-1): NAGVMQNPRHLVRRRGQEARLRCSPMKGHSHVYWYRQLPEEGLKFMVYLQKENIIDESGMPKERFSAEFPKEGPSILRIQQVVRGDSAAYFCASSPKGARGNEQFFGPGTRLTVL.

DNA of the CDR3: TGTGCCAGCAGCTCCGTCGGCAGGGGGCCTGGGGCCAACGTCCTGACTTTC. Its translation is CASSSVGRGPGANVLTF. V gene TRBV7-2 combines with J gene TRBJ2-6, with 8 bases matching TRBD1. This CDR3 contains 17 residues. The J segment lost 2 bases and the V segment lost 4 bases, leaving 7 bases of the junction unmatched. Germline assignment: CDR1 SGHTA and CDR2 FQGNSA.

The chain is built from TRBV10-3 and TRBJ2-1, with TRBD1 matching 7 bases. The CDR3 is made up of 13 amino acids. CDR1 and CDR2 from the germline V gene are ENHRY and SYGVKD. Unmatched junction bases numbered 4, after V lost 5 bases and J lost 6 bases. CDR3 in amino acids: CAISRTGGNEQFF. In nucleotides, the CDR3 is TGTGCCATCAGTCGGACAGGCGGCAATGAGCAGTTCTTC.

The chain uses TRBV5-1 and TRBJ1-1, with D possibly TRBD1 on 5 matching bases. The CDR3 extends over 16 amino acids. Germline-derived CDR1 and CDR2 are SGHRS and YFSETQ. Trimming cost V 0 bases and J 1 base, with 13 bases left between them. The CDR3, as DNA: TGCGCCAGCAGCTTGGTTGGGGGGTCGGAGAACACTGAAGCTTTCTTT. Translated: CASSLVGGSENTEAFF.

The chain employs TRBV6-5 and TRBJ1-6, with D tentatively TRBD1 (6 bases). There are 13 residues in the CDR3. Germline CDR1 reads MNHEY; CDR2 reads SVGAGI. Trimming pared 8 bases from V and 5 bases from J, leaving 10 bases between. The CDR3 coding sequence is TGTGCCAGCCAAGGACAGAATAATTCACCCCTCCACTTT. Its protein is CASQGQNNSPLHF.

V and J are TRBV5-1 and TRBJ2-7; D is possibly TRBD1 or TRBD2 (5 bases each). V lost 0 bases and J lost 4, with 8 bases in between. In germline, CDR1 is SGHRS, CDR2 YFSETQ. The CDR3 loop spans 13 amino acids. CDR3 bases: TGCGCCAGCAGCTTGGGGGACGGTTACGAGCAGTACTTC. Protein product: CASSLGDGYEQYF.

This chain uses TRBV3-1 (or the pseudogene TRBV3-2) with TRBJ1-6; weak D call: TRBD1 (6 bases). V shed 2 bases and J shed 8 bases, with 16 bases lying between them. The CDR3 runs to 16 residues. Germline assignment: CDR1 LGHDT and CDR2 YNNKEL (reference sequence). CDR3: CASSQRWTANHSPLHF. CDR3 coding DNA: TGTGCCAGCAGCCAACGATGGACAGCGAACCATTCACCCCTCCACTTT.

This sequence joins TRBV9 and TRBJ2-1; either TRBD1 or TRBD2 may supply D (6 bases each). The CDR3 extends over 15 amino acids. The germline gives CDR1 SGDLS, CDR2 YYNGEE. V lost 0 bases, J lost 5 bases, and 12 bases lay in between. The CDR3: CASSVEGGSHNEQFF. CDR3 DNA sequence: TGTGCCAGCAGCGTAGAGGGGGGTAGCCACAATGAGCAGTTCTTC. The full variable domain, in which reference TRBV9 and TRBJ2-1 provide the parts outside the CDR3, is DSGVTQTPKHLITATGQRVTLRCSPRSGDLSVYWYQQSLDQGLQFLIQYYNGEERAKGNILERFSAQQFPDLHSELNLSSLELGDSALYFCASSVEGGSHNEQFFGPGTRLTVL.

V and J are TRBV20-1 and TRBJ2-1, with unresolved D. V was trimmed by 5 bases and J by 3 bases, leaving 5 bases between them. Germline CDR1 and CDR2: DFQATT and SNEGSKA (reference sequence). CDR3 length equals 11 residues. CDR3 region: CSASIYNEQFF. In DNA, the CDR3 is TGCAGTGCTTCGATCTACAATGAGCAGTTCTTC.

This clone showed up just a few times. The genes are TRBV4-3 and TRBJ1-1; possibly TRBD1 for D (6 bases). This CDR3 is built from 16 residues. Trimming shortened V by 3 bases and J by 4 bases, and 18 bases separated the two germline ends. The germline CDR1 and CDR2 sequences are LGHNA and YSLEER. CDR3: CASSQLQGAERTEAFF. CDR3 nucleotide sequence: TGCGCCAGCAGCCAGTTACAGGGTGCGGAACGCACTGAAGCTTTCTTT.

CDR3 protein: CASTRPGSGGAGGELFF. The CDR3 DNA reads as TGTGCCAGCACTAGACCGGGAAGCGGGGGGGCCGGCGGGGAGCTGTTTTTT. The V gene is TRBV2, the J gene TRBJ2-2; 10 bases map to TRBD2. Trimming cost V 7 bases and J 7 bases; bases outside gene matches: 15. The CDR3 contains 17 residues. The V gene's germline CDR1 is SNHLY and CDR2 FYNNEI.

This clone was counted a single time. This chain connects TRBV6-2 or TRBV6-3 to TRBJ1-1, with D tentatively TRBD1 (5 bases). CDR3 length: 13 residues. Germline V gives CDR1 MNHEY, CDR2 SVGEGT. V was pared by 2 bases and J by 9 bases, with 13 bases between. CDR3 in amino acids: CASSYTLEGQAFF. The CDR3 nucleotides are TGTGCCAGCAGTTACACGTTAGAGGGACAAGCTTTCTTT.

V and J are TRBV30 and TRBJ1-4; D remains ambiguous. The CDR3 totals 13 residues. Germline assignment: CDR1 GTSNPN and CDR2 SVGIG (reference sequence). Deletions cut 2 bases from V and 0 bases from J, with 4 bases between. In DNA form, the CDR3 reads TGTGCCTGGAGTCTTACAACTAATGAAAAACTGTTTTTT. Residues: CAWSLTTNEKLFF.